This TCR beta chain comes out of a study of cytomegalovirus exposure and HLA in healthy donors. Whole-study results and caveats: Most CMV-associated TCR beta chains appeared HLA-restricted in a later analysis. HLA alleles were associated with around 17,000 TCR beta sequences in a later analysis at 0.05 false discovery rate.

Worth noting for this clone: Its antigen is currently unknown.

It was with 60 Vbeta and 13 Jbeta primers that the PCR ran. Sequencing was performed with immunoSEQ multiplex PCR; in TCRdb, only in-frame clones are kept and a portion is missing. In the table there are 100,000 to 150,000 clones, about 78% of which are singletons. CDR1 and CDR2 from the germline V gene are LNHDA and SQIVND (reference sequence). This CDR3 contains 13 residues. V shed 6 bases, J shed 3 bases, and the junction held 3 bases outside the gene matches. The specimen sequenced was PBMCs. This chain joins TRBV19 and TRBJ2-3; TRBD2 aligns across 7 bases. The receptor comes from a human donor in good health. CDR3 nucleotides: TGTGCCAGTAGCACAGCGGGGACAGATACGCAGTATTTT. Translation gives CASSTAGTDTQYF.